This TCR beta chain emerged from a study of blood T cell repertoires in COVID-19 (dated by TCRdb to 2020 to 2021). Turning to the overall study: Collaborator samples came from the United States, Italy and Spain and covered acute and convalescent phases of COVID-19. The prospective study material was composed of cDNA or gDNA derived from T cells, B-cell-depleted T cells, or PBMCs. The dataset comprised deeply sampled blood TCRbeta repertoires from subjects exposed to, actively infected with, or recovered from COVID-19. The repertoires were made available in a free public database intended to serve as a resource for research on the immune response to SARS-CoV-2. The samples were drawn from the first 160 participants of the ongoing ImmuneRACE study and from some 1,300 subjects provided by 6 global collaborators. Nearly every sample came with metadata listing a de-identified subject ID, COVID-19 status, age in years and sex. Where available, HLA class I and class II types were obtained from metadata supplied by the sample provider rather than from assay-based typing. Results and caveats for the whole study, not just this receptor: Clinical and demographic metadata were provided uncurated, with the amount varying by source and participant.

From the cysteine up to the phenylalanine, the CDR3 has a length of 12 residues. Only the CDR3 DNA stays, 36 bases, in frame from base 1. V was cut back by 5 bases and J by 3 bases, leaving a gap of 7 bases between them. TCRbeta CDR3 regions were amplified from genomic DNA using the immunoSEQ Assay, a bias-controlled multiplex PCR. As for the authors' bioinformatics: Within the assay, amplification of reference gene primers was used to estimate how many nucleated cells each sample contained. Sequence reads were collapsed and filtered to measure the absolute abundance of every unique TCRbeta CDR3 rearrangement. Productive Simpson clonality was computed per sample as the square root of Simpson's diversity index over productive rearrangements. The source is immuneACCESS, and TCRdb retained only in-frame sequences with V and J called. Part of the clones is not carried over; for the studies checked, unresolved V genes explain less than half of this, and the remainder is unexplained. From that table come the V and J calls and clone size; the DNA was used to work out D and trimming. The sample table shows approximately 24,000 clones, and about 89% are seen once. The biggest ten clones account for 27% of the sample.

Comments on this clone: The specificity of this receptor is unknown. No clone much larger than this one lies a single base away; base qualities are absent.

One collaborating source in Seattle enrolled patients while the patients were actively infected and followed the patients over time throughout the course of disease. Collaborating institutions collected whole blood in K2EDTA tubes following their own protocols. For TCRbeta analysis, collaborators shipped samples as frozen whole blood, isolated PBMCs, or DNA extracted from either of those sample types. This clonotype was obtained from a man between 65 and 85 years old with COVID-19, enrolled during active disease. In this chain, TRBV12-3 or TRBV12-4 is recombined with TRBJ2-5; TRBD1 is a weak D gene call, 6 bases matching. The sample comprised peripheral blood. In nucleotides, the sequence is TGTGCCAGCAGTAGGACAGAAGAGACCCAGTACTTC. This codes for CASSRTEETQYF.